These 21 T cell receptor beta chains were sequenced from one sample in a study of T cell responses to AZD1222 COVID-19 vaccine. Some clones are missing from TCRdb's copy, which holds only in-frame ones; the method was immunoSEQ multiplex PCR. The sample lists about 150,000 clones, 90% occurring once. Sequenced material: peripheral blood, taken 28 days after the second AZD1222 dose. These receptors were obtained from an adult who received the AZD1222 COVID-19 vaccine.

The V and J genes are TRBV2 and TRBJ1-5; D gene uncertain. This CDR3 has 12 residues. V lost 7 bases and J lost 0, with 4 bases in between. CDR1 is SNHLY and CDR2 is FYNNEI in the germline V gene. The CDR3 sequence is CASKVSNQPQHF. DNA of the CDR3: TGTGCCAGCAAGGTTAGCAATCAGCCCCAGCATTTT.

The V gene is TRBV14, the J gene TRBJ1-1; 8 nucleotides line up with TRBD1. Germline trimming cut 0 bases from V and 8 bases from J; bases unmatched to any gene: 5. The CDR3 loop spans 14 amino acids. Per the germline V gene, CDR1 is SGHDN and CDR2 is FVKESK. The CDR3 coding sequence is TGTGCCAGCAGCCAAGATGGGACAGGAAGAGAAGCTTTCTTT. This gives the protein CASSQDGTGREAFF.

V gene TRBV18 combines with J gene TRBJ2-7; possibly TRBD2 for D (6 bases). The CDR3 totals 17 residues. The V and J ends lost 5 bases and 2 bases respectively, with 22 bases between them. CDR1 and CDR2 from the germline V gene are KGHSH and LQKENI. The CDR3 is CASSTLQPGLMAYEQYF. The CDR3 nucleotides read TGTGCCAGCTCAACCCTCCAACCGGGACTGATGGCCTACGAGCAGTACTTC.

The chain uses TRBV5-1 and TRBJ1-4; D not certain. This CDR3 spans 17 amino acids. Trimming cost V 0 bases and J 3 bases, with 15 bases left between them. Germline CDR1 SGHRS, CDR2 YFSETQ. CDR3 amino acids: CASSLAGSGGANEKLFF. In DNA, the CDR3 is TGCGCCAGCAGCTTGGCCGGGAGCGGTGGGGCTAATGAAAAACTGTTTTTT.

V gene TRBV12-3 or TRBV12-4 combines with J gene TRBJ2-6; D is undetermined. V shed 6 bases and J shed 3 bases, with 6 bases lying between them. The CDR3 length is 13 residues. This CDR3 is CASSPGGANVLTF. As DNA, the CDR3 is TGTGCCAGCAGCCCGGGTGGGGCCAACGTCCTGACTTTC.

The CDR3 sequence is CASSLERSIVDTEAFF. The CDR3 coding sequence is TGTGCCAGCAGCTTAGAGAGGTCGATTGTGGACACTGAAGCTTTCTTT. The chain couples TRBV7-2 to TRBJ1-1; no clear D gene. Germline V gene data show CDR1 as SGHTA and CDR2 as FQGNSA. V gave up 1 base and J gave up 3 bases, with 15 bases separating them. CDR3 size: 16 residues.

The chain has TRBV7-2 and TRBJ1-5, with D possibly being TRBD1 (6 bases). This CDR3 region has 13 residues. Germline V gene lookup returns CDR1 SGHTA and CDR2 FQGNSA. V was cut by 5 bases and J by 3 bases, with 8 bases left in between. As DNA, the CDR3 is TGTGCCAGCAGCGACAGGCCCAATCAGCCCCAGCATTTT. Translated: CASSDRPNQPQHF.

The sample holds one count of this clone. The gene calls are TRBV5-4 and TRBJ1-2, with D maybe TRBD1 (5 bases). CDR1 SGHNT and CDR2 YYREEE come from the germline V gene (reference sequence). This CDR3 contains 15 residues. The ends were cut back, 0 bases at V and 8 bases at J, with 17 bases in the middle. This CDR3 is CASSLDSWTLAGYTF. CDR3 DNA sequence: TGTGCCAGCAGCTTGGATTCGTGGACACTGGCCGGCTACACCTTC. Together with reference TRBV5-4 and TRBJ1-2, the CDR3 gives the full variable domain: ETGVTQSPTHLIKTRGQQVTLRCSSQSGHNTVSWYQQALGQGPQFIFQYYREEENGRGNFPPRFSGLQFPNYSSELNVNALELDDSALYLCASSLDSWTLAGYTFGSGTRLTVV.

The chain couples TRBV15 to TRBJ2-1; tentative D call: TRBD2 (5 bases). CDR1 is LNHNV, CDR2 YYDKDF, per germline (reference sequence). Between the trimmed V and J ends, which lost 9 bases and 4 bases, there was a span of 13 bases. The CDR3 is made up of 13 amino acids. The DNA for the CDR3 is TGTGCCACGGGAGTCTGGGGTTACAATGAGCAGTTCTTC. Translation: CATGVWGYNEQFF.

The chain recombines TRBV10-2 with TRBJ1-5; D remains unclear. Germline CDR1 and CDR2: WSHSY and SAAADI. V lost 5 bases and J lost 4, with 6 bases in between. The CDR3 totals 12 residues. CDR3 protein: CASSPGNQPQHF. Here the CDR3 DNA reads TGCGCCAGCAGTCCAGGAAATCAGCCCCAGCATTTT.

The chain couples TRBV2 to TRBJ1-2; 7 positions match TRBD1. Trimming cost V 8 bases and J 7 bases; bases outside gene matches: 16. CDR3 length: 15 residues. Germline-derived CDR1 and CDR2 are SNHLY and FYNNEI. Here the CDR3 DNA reads TGTGCCAGCCCCCAGCCCGACAGGGTTTTAGGTGGCTACACCTTC. Translating gives CASPQPDRVLGGYTF.

This chain connects TRBV5-1 to TRBJ1-1; weak D call: TRBD1 (5 bases). Trimming took off 0 bases at V and 8 bases at J, with 11 bases between the two ends. There are 13 residues in the CDR3. Germline CDR1 is SGHRS and CDR2 is YFSETQ. This CDR3 reads CASSLGDAAEAFF. As DNA, the CDR3 is TGCGCCAGCAGCTTGGGGGACGCAGCGGAAGCTTTCTTT.

The rearrangement uses TRBV19 and TRBJ2-2, with D perhaps matching TRBD2 (6 bases). The ends were cut back, 7 bases at V and 4 bases at J, with 16 bases in the middle. The CDR3 contains 15 residues. CDR1 is LNHDA, CDR2 SQIVND, per germline (reference sequence). The CDR3 nucleotides are TGTGCCAGTACCCTGGCGGGATTCTCCACCGGGGAGCTGTTTTTT. Protein sequence: CASTLAGFSTGELFF.

The chain joins TRBV28 to TRBJ1-1; D is undetermined. CDR1 is MDHEN and CDR2 is SYDVKM in the germline V gene. V was trimmed by 5 bases and J by 7 bases, leaving 11 bases between them. The CDR3 is 12 amino acids. The CDR3 sequence is CASSIARLEAFF. The CDR3 nucleotides are TGTGCCAGCAGTATAGCACGTCTTGAAGCTTTCTTT.

The chain employs TRBV11-2 and TRBJ1-1; 10 nucleotides align to TRBD1. Trimming cost V 3 bases and J 4 bases; bases outside gene matches: 17. CDR1 SGHAT and CDR2 FQNNGV come from the germline V gene. The CDR3 length is 19 residues. The CDR3 DNA is TGTGCCAGCAGCTTTCGGGGACAGGGGAGTCGGGATAGAAGCACTGAAGCTTTCTTT. This encodes CASSFRGQGSRDRSTEAFF.

The V gene is TRBV24-1, the J gene TRBJ2-3; no definite D call. The CDR3 length is 15 residues. V lost 6 bases and J 2 bases, leaving 14 bases between the germline ends. Germline V gene data show CDR1 as KGHDR and CDR2 as SFDVKD. The CDR3 loop reads CATSRASGHTDTQYF. The CDR3 DNA sequence: TGTGCCACCAGTAGAGCTAGTGGCCACACAGATACGCAGTATTTT.

The chain joins TRBV2 to TRBJ1-2; 8 nucleotides line up with TRBD1. Per the germline V gene, CDR1 is SNHLY and CDR2 is FYNNEI. This CDR3 contains 15 residues. After removal of 1 base from V and 2 bases from J, the junction contained 3 bases not matched to a gene. In DNA form, the CDR3 reads TGTGCCAGCAGTGAAGGGACAGGGAGAAACTATGGCTACACCTTC. Its translation: CASSEGTGRNYGYTF. Complete variable domain (other parts from reference TRBV2 and TRBJ1-2): EPEVTQTPSHQVTQMGQEVILRCVPISNHLYFYWYRQILGQKVEFLVSFYNNEISEKSEIFDDQFSVERPDGSNFTLKIRSTKLEDSAMYFCASSEGTGRNYGYTFGSGTRLTVV.

This chain uses TRBV7-6 with TRBJ1-5; D unresolved. The germline V gene encodes CDR1 SGHVS and CDR2 FNYEAQ. The CDR3 has 14 residues. V was pared by 4 bases and J by 10 bases, with 17 bases between. CDR3 coding DNA: TGTGCCAGCAGCTCTAAAGTGGGTTTAGGCCCCCAGCATTTT. This sequence encodes CASSSKVGLGPQHF.

The chain joins TRBV6-5 to TRBJ2-5, with a possible D match to TRBD1 (6 bases). The CDR3 runs to 16 residues. Germline V gives CDR1 MNHEY, CDR2 SVGAGI. Trimming shortened V by 4 bases and J by 5 bases, and 20 bases separated the two germline ends. CDR3 sequence: CASSSLPPQGQETQYF. In DNA form, the CDR3 reads TGTGCCAGCAGTTCCCTTCCCCCTCAGGGGCAGGAGACCCAGTACTTC.

The V call is TRBV4-1, the J call TRBJ1-1; tentatively, D is TRBD1 (6 bases). With 7 bases removed from V and 10 bases from J, the gap between germline ends came to 16 bases. The CDR3 sequence is 12 residues long. Germline CDR1 MGHRA, CDR2 YSYEKL. The CDR3 bases are TGCGCCAGCACAGATCCTGGGGGGCCAGCTTTCTTT. Protein: CASTDPGGPAFF.

The chain uses TRBV5-1 and TRBJ2-1; D possibly corresponds to TRBD2 (5 bases). Trimming took 3 bases from V and 7 from J, leaving 11 bases between them. From germline, CDR1 is SGHRS and CDR2 YFSETQ. The CDR3 runs 13 residues. The CDR3 nucleotides read TGCGCCAGCAGCTCCGGGGTTTTGAATGAGCAGTTCTTC. Its protein is CASSSGVLNEQFF.